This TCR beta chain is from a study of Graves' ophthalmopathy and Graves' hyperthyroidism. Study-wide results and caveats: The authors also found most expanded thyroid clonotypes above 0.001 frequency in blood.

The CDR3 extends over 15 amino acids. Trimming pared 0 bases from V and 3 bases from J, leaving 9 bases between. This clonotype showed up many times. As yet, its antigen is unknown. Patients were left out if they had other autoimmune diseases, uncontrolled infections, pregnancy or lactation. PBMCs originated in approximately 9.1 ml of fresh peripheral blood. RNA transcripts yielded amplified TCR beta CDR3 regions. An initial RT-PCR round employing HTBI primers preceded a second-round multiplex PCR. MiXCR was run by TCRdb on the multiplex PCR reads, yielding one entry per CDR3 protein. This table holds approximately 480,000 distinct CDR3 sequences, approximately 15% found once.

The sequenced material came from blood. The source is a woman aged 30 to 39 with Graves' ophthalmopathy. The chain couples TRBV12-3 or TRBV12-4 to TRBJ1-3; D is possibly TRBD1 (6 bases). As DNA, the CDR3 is TGTGCCAGCAGTTTAGCCAGGGGCGGTGGAAACACCATATATTTT. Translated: CASSLARGGGNTIYF.